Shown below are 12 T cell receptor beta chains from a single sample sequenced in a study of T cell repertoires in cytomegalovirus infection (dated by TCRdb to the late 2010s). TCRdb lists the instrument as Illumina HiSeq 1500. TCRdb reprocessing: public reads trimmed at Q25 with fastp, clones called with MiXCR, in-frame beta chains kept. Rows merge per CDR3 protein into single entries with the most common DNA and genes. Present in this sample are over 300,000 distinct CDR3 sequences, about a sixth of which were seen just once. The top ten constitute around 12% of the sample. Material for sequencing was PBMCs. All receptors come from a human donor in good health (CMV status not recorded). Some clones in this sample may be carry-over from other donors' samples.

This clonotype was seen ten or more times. CDR3 sequence reads: CASSSRGLKYF. CDR3 DNA: TGTGCCAGCAGCTCTCGGGGTTTAAAGTACTTC. The V and J genes are TRBV7-6 and TRBJ2-5; D may be TRBD2 (5 bases). Trimming stripped 4 bases from V and 12 bases from J, with 12 bases between. CDR3 length equals 11 residues. Germline V gene sequence: CDR1 SGHVS, CDR2 FNYEAQ.

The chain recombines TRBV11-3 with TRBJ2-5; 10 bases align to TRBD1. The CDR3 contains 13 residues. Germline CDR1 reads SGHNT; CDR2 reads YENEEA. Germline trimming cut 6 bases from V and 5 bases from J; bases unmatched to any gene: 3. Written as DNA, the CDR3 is TGTGCCAGCAGTGGACAGGGGGATGAGACCCAGTACTTC. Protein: CASSGQGDETQYF.

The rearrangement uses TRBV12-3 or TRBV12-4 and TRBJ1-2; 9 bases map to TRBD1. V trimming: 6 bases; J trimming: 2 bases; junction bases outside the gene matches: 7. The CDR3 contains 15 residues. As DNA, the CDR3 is TGTGCCAGCAGGGGTTCCGGACAGGGGAACTATGGCTACACCTTC. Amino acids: CASRGSGQGNYGYTF.

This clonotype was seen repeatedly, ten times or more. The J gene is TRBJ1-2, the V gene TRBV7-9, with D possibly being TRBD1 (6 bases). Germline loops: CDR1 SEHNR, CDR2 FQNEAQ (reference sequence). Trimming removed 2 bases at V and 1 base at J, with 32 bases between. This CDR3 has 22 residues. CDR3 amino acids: CASSLLDRTMDSHSSFNYGYTF. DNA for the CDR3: TGTGCCAGCAGCTTACTTGATCGGACTATGGACAGTCACTCCTCATTTAACTATGGCTACACCTTC.

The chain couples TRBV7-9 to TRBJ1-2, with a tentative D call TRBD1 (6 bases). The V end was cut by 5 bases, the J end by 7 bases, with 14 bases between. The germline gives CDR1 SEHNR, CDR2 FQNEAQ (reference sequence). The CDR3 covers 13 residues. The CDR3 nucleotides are TGTGCCAGCAGCACAATCACAGGGTCTGGCTACACCTTC. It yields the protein CASSTITGSGYTF.

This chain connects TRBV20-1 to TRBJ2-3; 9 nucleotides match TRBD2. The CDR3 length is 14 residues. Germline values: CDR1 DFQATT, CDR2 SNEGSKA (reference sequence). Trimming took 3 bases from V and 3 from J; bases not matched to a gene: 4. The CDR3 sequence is CSASAAGGTDTQYF. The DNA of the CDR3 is TGCAGTGCTAGTGCAGCGGGGGGTACAGATACGCAGTATTTT.

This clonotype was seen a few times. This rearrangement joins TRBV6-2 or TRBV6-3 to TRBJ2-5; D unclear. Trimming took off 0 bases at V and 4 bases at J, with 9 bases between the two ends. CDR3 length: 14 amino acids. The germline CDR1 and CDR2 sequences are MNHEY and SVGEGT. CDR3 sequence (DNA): TGTGCCAGCAGTTACTCGCTCCTGGGAGAGACCCAGTACTTC. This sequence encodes CASSYSLLGETQYF.

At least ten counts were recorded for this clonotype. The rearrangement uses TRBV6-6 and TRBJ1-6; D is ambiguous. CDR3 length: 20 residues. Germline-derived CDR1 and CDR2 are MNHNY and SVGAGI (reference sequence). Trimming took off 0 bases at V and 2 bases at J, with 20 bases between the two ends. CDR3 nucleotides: TGTGCCAGCAGTTACTCGATCGGACTGTTCTCCCCAACCTATAATTCACCCCTCCACTTT. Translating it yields CASSYSIGLFSPTYNSPLHF.

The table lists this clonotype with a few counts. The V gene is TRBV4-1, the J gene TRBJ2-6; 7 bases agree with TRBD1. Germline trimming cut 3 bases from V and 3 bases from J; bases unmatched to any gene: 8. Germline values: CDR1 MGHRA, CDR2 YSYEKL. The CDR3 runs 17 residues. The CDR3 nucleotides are TGCGCCAGCAGCCAGAGGACAGGTCTGGTTGGGGCCAACGTCCTGACTTTC. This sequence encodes CASSQRTGLVGANVLTF.

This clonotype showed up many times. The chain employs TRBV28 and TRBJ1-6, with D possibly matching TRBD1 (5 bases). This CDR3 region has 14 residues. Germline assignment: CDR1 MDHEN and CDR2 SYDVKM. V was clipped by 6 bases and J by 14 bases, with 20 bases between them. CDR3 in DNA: TGTGCCAGCAGGGGGGGAGGCAGCCTCCTTTCCCTCCACTTT. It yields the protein CASRGGGSLLSLHF.

The DNA for the CDR3 is TGTGCCAGCAGCTCGATGGGGGTGAGAGGGAACACTGAAGCTTTCTTT. Its translation: CASSSMGVRGNTEAFF. The chain joins TRBV5-6 to TRBJ1-1, with D perhaps TRBD1 (5 bases). Looked up from germline, CDR1 is SGHDT and CDR2 is YYEEEE. The CDR3 is 16 amino acids. V lost 3 bases and J lost 1, with 16 bases in between.

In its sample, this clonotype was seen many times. CDR3 sequence: CASSPIGQLHAEAFF. Written as DNA, the CDR3 is TGTGCCAGCAGTCCCATCGGACAGCTGCACGCTGAAGCTTTCTTT. V is TRBV27 and J is TRBJ1-1, with D possibly being TRBD1 (6 bases). Germline V gene data show CDR1 as MNHEY and CDR2 as SMNVEV (reference sequence). This CDR3 contains 15 residues. Trimming shortened V by 5 bases and J by 6 bases, and 19 bases separated the two germline ends.